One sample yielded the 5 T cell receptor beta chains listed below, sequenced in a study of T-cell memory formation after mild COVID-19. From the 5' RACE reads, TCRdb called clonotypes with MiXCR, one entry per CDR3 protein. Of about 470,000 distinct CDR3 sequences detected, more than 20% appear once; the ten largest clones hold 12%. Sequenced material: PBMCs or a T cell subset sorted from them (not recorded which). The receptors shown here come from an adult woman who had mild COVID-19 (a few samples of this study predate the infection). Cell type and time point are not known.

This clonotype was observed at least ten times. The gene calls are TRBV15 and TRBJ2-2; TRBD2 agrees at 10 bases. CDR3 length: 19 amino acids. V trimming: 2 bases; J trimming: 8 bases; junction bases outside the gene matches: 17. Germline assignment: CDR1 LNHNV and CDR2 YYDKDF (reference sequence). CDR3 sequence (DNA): TGTGCCACCAGCAGACCTATGGCTAGCGGGAGTGGTAAAGCGGGGGAGCTGTTTTTT. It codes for CATSRPMASGSGKAGELFF.

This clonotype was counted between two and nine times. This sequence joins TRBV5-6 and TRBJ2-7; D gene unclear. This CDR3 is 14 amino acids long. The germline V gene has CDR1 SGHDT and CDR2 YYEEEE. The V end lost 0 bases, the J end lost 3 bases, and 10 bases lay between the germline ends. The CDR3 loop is CASSLGASRYEQYF. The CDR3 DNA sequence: TGTGCCAGCAGCTTGGGCGCATCTCGCTACGAGCAGTACTTC.

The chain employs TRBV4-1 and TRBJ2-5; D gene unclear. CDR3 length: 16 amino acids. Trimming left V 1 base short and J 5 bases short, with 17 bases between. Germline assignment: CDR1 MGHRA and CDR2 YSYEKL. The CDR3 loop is CASSQGSANGYETQYF. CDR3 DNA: TGCGCCAGCAGCCAAGGTTCGGCGAACGGTTACGAGACCCAGTACTTC.

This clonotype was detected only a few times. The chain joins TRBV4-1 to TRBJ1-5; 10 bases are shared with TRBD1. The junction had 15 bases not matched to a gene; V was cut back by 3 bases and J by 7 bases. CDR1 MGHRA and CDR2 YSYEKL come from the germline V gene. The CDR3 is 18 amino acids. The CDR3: CASSHSQGQGIIVQPQHF. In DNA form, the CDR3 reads TGCGCCAGCAGCCATAGCCAGGGACAGGGGATAATCGTGCAGCCCCAGCATTTT.

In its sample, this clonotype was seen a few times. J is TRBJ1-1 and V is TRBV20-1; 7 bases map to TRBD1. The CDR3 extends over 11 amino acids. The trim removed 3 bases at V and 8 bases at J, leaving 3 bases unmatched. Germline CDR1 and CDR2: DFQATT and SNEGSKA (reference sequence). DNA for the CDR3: TGCAGTGCTAGTGGGACAGCAGAAGCTTTCTTT. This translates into CSASGTAEAFF.